The clone carrying this TCR beta chain was seen once. Its antigen is unknown. The sample belongs to a study of T cell responses to AZD1222 COVID-19 vaccine. The CDR3 totals 15 residues. Trimming at V came to 2 bases and at J to 7 bases, leaving 9 bases not matched to a gene. Per germline, CDR1 GTSNPN and CDR2 SVGIG (reference sequence). TCRdb keeps only in-frame clones here, not all; method: immunoSEQ multiplex PCR. The sample records about 200,000 clones, roughly nine tenths being singletons. Investigators merged groups given second doses at roughly 4 or roughly 12 weeks. Findings of the study overall: Among spike-specific TCRs, nearly half reportedly target unmutated variant regions. Among the donors, most were white British and more were female, and clonal diversity was possibly underestimated. Spike-specific TCR breadth and depth were elevated following two AZD1222 doses.

Material: peripheral blood, obtained 28 days after the second AZD1222 dose. This TCR derives from an adult who received the AZD1222 COVID-19 vaccine. The gene calls are TRBV30 and TRBJ2-1, with 9 nucleotides matching TRBD1. The CDR3 nucleotides read TGTGCCTGGAGTACAGGGACAGGGAGAATGAATGAGCAGTTCTTC. It translates to CAWSTGTGRMNEQFF.